This TCR beta chain was sequenced for a study of CD8+CD57+ T cells in acquired aplastic anemia. Study in general: The study obtained an average of roughly 2.9 ug of DNA from sorted CD4+ and CD8+ cells. Healthy-donor CD4+ cells averaged around 10 million reads. Study results and caveats: Patient and control CD8+ Simpson's diversity was not significantly different. The study identified roughly 31 CD8+ CDR3 sequences shared by patients and controls.

This clonotype was seen at least ten times. Its target is unknown. CDR1 is SGHRS, CDR2 YFSETQ, per germline. CDR3 size: 18 residues. The germline V and J ends were trimmed by 0 bases and 3 bases, with 21 bases remaining between them. Profiling that covered TCR beta VDJ and CDR3 relied on genomic DNA as its template. TCRdb used MiXCR to reprocess the reads, holding one entry per CDR3 protein. The table records some 120,000 distinct CDR3 sequences, 48% of them present only once. This TCR was recovered from a human donor in good health, serving as a control. J is TRBJ1-1 and V is TRBV5-1; D remains ambiguous. Sequencing was carried out using sorted CD4+, CD8+, or CD8+CD57+ T cells (not recorded which) from PBMCs. The CDR3 DNA reads as TGCGCCAGCAGCTTGGATACTATCGGGTGGACGGTGTACACTGAAGCTTTCTTT. It yields the protein CASSLDTIGWTVYTEAFF.